The entry below gives a single T cell receptor beta chain sequence along with its context. Its matching antigen is unknown. The CDR3 is made up of 13 amino acids. V lost 5 bases to trimming and J lost 0 bases, with 10 bases between them. CDR1 is SQVTM and CDR2 is ANQGSEA in the germline V gene. With approximately ten days of culture completed, CD4+ T cells were isolated. Each person got two doses of an mRNA SARS-CoV-2 vaccine, BNT162b2 or mRNA-1273. No vaccinee had earlier SARS-CoV-2 infection, and nucleocapsid antibodies were negative. IL-2 medium supplanted half the medium on days 3 and 7. This sample is part of a study of vaccination effects on CD4 cells after COVID-19. TCRdb's table, derived via immunoSEQ multiplex PCR, lists solely in-frame clones and lacks some. The sample includes tens of thousands of clones, about 73% of them seen just once.

This sample comprised CD4+ T cells from PBMCs cultured without peptide, obtained after COVID-19 vaccination. The chain links TRBV29-1 to TRBJ1-1; the D is unclear. The receptor was derived from a human donor who received a COVID-19 vaccine. CDR3 in amino acids: CSVLKGMNTEAFF. In DNA form, the CDR3 reads TGCAGCGTTTTAAAGGGAATGAACACTGAAGCTTTCTTT.